One sample yielded the 21 T cell receptor beta chains listed below, sequenced in a study of T cells after yellow fever vaccination. TCRdb analysed the 5' RACE reads with MiXCR anew, one entry per CDR3 protein. The sample has around 500,000 distinct CDR3 sequences, roughly a fifth seen once. Sequences were derived from PBMCs, sampled 21 days after the first yellow fever vaccination. These receptors all come from a man between 18 and 29 years old who received the YFV17D yellow fever vaccine.

This clonotype was seen a handful of times. The chain employs TRBV20-1 and TRBJ1-4, with a weak D call TRBD1 (5 bases). Germline CDR1 DFQATT, CDR2 SNEGSKA (reference sequence). V was trimmed by 0 bases and J by 0 bases, leaving 20 bases between them. CDR3 length equals 19 residues. CDR3 residues: CSARDLGLQGGATNEKLFF. DNA of the CDR3: TGCAGTGCTAGAGATCTAGGCCTCCAGGGAGGAGCAACTAATGAAAAACTGTTTTTT.

The genes are TRBV6-1 and TRBJ1-5; 7 nucleotides align to TRBD1. The V gene end was trimmed by 5 bases and the J gene end by 3 bases; junction bases not matched to a gene: 7. The CDR3 is made up of 15 amino acids. The germline V gene has CDR1 MNHNS and CDR2 SASEGT. This chain's CDR3 is CASSPIQGINQPQHF. CDR3 nucleotide sequence: TGTGCCAGCAGTCCAATACAGGGGATCAATCAGCCCCAGCATTTT.

This clonotype was detected a few times. The chain carries TRBV7-2 and TRBJ2-5; D perhaps matches TRBD2 (7 bases). Germline loops: CDR1 SGHTA, CDR2 FQGNSA. CDR3 size: 15 residues. V lost 0 bases to trimming and J lost 4 bases, with 12 bases between them. CDR3 DNA sequence: TGTGCCAGCAGCTTAGCGGGGGGGCGGGTAGAGACCCAGTACTTC. Protein product: CASSLAGGRVETQYF.

This clonotype was observed at least ten times. V gene TRBV12-3 or TRBV12-4 combines with J gene TRBJ2-2; 7 nucleotides agree with TRBD1. Unmatched junction bases numbered 3, after V lost 6 bases and J lost 8 bases. The CDR3 runs 12 residues. Here the CDR3 DNA reads TGTGCCAGCAGAACAGGGGATGGGGAGCTGTTTTTT. Its protein product is CASRTGDGELFF.

This sequence joins TRBV7-2 and TRBJ2-5, with D perhaps TRBD1 (6 bases). This CDR3 contains 13 residues. Trimming removed 5 bases at V and 9 bases at J, with 16 bases between. Germline V CDR1 and CDR2: SGHTA, FQGNSA. The DNA of the CDR3 is TGTGCCAGCAGCCAAACAGGGAATTCGGCCCAGTACTTC. Amino acids: CASSQTGNSAQYF.

This clonotype was seen a single time. J is TRBJ2-5 and V is TRBV7-2, with TRBD2 identical over 9 bases. V gave up 1 base and J gave up 5 bases; unmatched junction bases: 5. Looked up from germline, CDR1 is SGHTA and CDR2 is FQGNSA. The CDR3 loop spans 15 amino acids. DNA for the CDR3: TGTGCCAGCAGCTTAGGTGCGGGGGGGGAGGAGACCCAGTACTTC. Protein: CASSLGAGGEETQYF.

This sequence joins TRBV2 and TRBJ2-7, with 8 bases aligning to TRBD1. V was pared by 7 bases and J by 4 bases, with 9 bases of the junction left unmatched. Germline V gives CDR1 SNHLY, CDR2 FYNNEI. The CDR3 is made up of 14 amino acids. The CDR3 DNA is TGTGCCAGCAATCCGACAGGGGACGGATACGAGCAGTACTTC. Amino acid sequence: CASNPTGDGYEQYF.

This clonotype came up a few times. This sequence joins TRBV12-3 or TRBV12-4 and TRBJ2-1; 8 bases align to TRBD2. Trimming at V came to 5 bases and at J to 9 bases, leaving 9 bases not matched to a gene. This CDR3 contains 14 residues. The CDR3 DNA reads TGTGCCAGCAGTGCCGGGAGGGGGGCGGCTGAGCAGTTCTTC. It is translated as CASSAGRGAAEQFF.

This clonotype appeared many times. The chain couples TRBV12-3 or TRBV12-4 to TRBJ2-3; D uncertain. This CDR3 has 12 residues. V was trimmed by 3 bases and J by 4 bases, leaving 5 bases between them. CDR3 in amino acids: CASSFISDTQYF. The DNA of the CDR3 is TGTGCCAGCAGTTTCATTTCAGATACGCAGTATTTT.

The chain carries TRBV20-1 and TRBJ2-5, with TRBD2 identical over 11 bases. This CDR3 has 16 amino acids. Germline CDR1 reads DFQATT; CDR2 reads SNEGSKA (reference sequence). The junction had 12 bases not matched to a gene; V was cut back by 2 bases and J by 7 bases. The CDR3 region is CSARSGLAGGPGTQYF. CDR3 nucleotides: TGCAGTGCTAGATCCGGGCTAGCGGGGGGACCAGGGACCCAGTACTTC.

This clonotype was detected a few times. The chain joins TRBV7-9 to TRBJ2-3; no firm D call. Trimming shortened V by 8 bases and J by 0 bases, and 18 bases separated the two germline ends. The CDR3 totals 16 residues. Germline lookup yields CDR1 SEHNR and CDR2 FQNEAQ (reference sequence). Here the CDR3 reads CASELSPGPSTDTQYF. CDR3 coding DNA: TGTGCCAGCGAGCTTAGCCCAGGACCTAGCACAGATACGCAGTATTTT.

The rearrangement joins TRBV5-1 to TRBJ2-2; TRBD2 aligns across 10 bases. This CDR3 has 15 residues. With 4 bases clipped from V and 6 bases from J, the junction kept 6 bases outside the gene matches. CDR1 and CDR2 (germline): SGHRS, YFSETQ. The CDR3 DNA reads as TGCGCCAGCAGCGCCGGGACTAGCGTGCCCGGGGAGCTGTTTTTT. It specifies CASSAGTSVPGELFF.

In its sample, this clonotype was seen a few times. The gene calls are TRBV7-2 and TRBJ2-3; perhaps TRBD1 as D (5 bases). The germline V gene encodes CDR1 SGHTA and CDR2 FQGNSA. V was pared by 4 bases and J by 2 bases, with 10 bases between. The CDR3 length is 14 residues. The CDR3 nucleotides read TGTGCCAGCAGCTACCGGACACTCACAGATACGCAGTATTTT. Amino acid sequence: CASSYRTLTDTQYF.

The chain recombines TRBV6-2 or TRBV6-3 with TRBJ1-2; D not resolved. V shed 3 bases and J shed 2 bases, with 4 bases lying between them. Germline-derived CDR1 and CDR2 are MNHEY and SVGEGT. This CDR3 is built from 12 residues. CDR3 DNA sequence: TGTGCCAGCAGTTATGTAAACTATGGCTACACCTTC. Translation gives CASSYVNYGYTF.

This clonotype was seen a few times. V is TRBV29-1 and J is TRBJ2-1; maybe TRBD2 (5 bases). Germline V lookup: CDR1 SQVTM, CDR2 ANQGSEA. With 6 bases removed from V and 9 bases from J, the gap between germline ends came to 18 bases. CDR3 length equals 13 residues. Here the CDR3 DNA reads TGCAGCGTGGGCGGAGGACCACCAACTGAGCAGTTCTTC. Protein sequence: CSVGGGPPTEQFF.

The sample holds a few counts of this clonotype. The J gene is TRBJ2-1, the V gene TRBV23-1; D possibly matches TRBD1 or TRBD2 (6 bases each). TRBV23-1 is given ORF status, its function remaining uncertain. This CDR3 has 13 amino acids. Trimming cost V 6 bases and J 4 bases, with 10 bases left between them. In nucleotides, the CDR3 is TGCGCCAGCAGGCGGGACACTTACAATGAGCAGTTCTTC. Its protein product is CASRRDTYNEQFF.

Only a few counts were recorded for this clonotype. V is TRBV5-1 and J is TRBJ1-3, with a tentative D call TRBD1 (5 bases). CDR1 and CDR2 from the germline V gene are SGHRS and YFSETQ. The ends were cut back, 6 bases at V and 1 base at J, with 8 bases in the middle. The CDR3 totals 13 residues. The CDR3 protein is CASTGGSGNTIYF. The CDR3 DNA is TGCGCCAGCACCGGGGGTTCTGGAAACACCATATATTTT.

V is TRBV20-1 and J is TRBJ1-1; 8 nucleotides align to TRBD1. V was clipped by 3 bases and J by 4 bases; unmatched bases: 7. CDR3 length: 14 residues. Germline CDR1 and CDR2: DFQATT and SNEGSKA (reference sequence). The CDR3 reads CSASQGAPGTEAFF. DNA of the CDR3: TGCAGTGCTAGCCAGGGGGCGCCGGGCACTGAAGCTTTCTTT.

The table lists this clonotype with a few counts. The rearrangement joins TRBV10-3 to TRBJ2-7; weak D call: TRBD1 (5 bases). V was shortened by 6 bases and J by 3 bases, with 9 bases between the two germline ends. The CDR3 loop spans 12 amino acids. Germline V CDR1 and CDR2: ENHRY, SYGVKD. For the CDR3, the DNA is TGTGCCATCAGAGACACAGGCTACGAGCAGTACTTC. Protein: CAIRDTGYEQYF.

This clonotype has only one observation. The chain joins TRBV6-6 to TRBJ1-5; no reliable D call. Trimming took 8 bases from V and 7 from J, leaving 9 bases between them. The CDR3 is made up of 11 amino acids. Germline V gene sequence: CDR1 MNHNY, CDR2 SVGAGI (reference sequence). CDR3 region: CASGERQPQHF. As DNA, the CDR3 is TGTGCCAGCGGGGAGAGGCAGCCCCAGCATTTT.

This clonotype was recorded many times. In nucleotides, the CDR3 is TGTGCCAGCAGTGAAGGGGGGGCCTACGAGCAGTACTTC. Residues: CASSEGGAYEQYF. This chain links TRBV6-1 with TRBJ2-7; the D gene is possibly TRBD2 (6 bases). In germline, CDR1 is MNHNS, CDR2 SASEGT. This CDR3 spans 13 amino acids. The V end lost 1 base, the J end lost 2 bases, and 6 bases lay between the germline ends.